This T cell receptor (beta chain) derives from a study of CD8 T cells in Susac syndrome. General study points: By the study's own acknowledgment, its TCR sequencing and HLA analysis included relatively few individuals.

Of note for this clonotype: The antigen is unknown.

An input of roughly 0.45 to 1 ug of RNA was subjected to reverse transcription using random hexamers. Across 54 Vbeta and 13 Jbeta, TCR beta CDR3 was amplified with immunoSEQ multiplex PCR. TCRdb fed the immunoSEQ multiplex PCR reads into MiXCR, producing one record per CDR3 protein. The sample yields 45,000 to 55,000 distinct CDR3 sequences, 90% to 95% seen once. V gave up 4 bases and J gave up 9 bases, with 4 bases separating them. This CDR3 region has 9 residues. From germline, CDR1 is SQVTM and CDR2 ANQGSEA. From blood CD8+ and CD4+ T cells, TCR beta sequences were generated. The clonotype was recovered from a human donor in good health. Sequencing input: CD8+ T cells from PBMCs. This chain connects TRBV29-1 to TRBJ2-1; D not certain. This chain's CDR3 is CSVGFEQFF. The CDR3 DNA sequence: TGCAGCGTTGGGTTTGAGCAGTTCTTC.